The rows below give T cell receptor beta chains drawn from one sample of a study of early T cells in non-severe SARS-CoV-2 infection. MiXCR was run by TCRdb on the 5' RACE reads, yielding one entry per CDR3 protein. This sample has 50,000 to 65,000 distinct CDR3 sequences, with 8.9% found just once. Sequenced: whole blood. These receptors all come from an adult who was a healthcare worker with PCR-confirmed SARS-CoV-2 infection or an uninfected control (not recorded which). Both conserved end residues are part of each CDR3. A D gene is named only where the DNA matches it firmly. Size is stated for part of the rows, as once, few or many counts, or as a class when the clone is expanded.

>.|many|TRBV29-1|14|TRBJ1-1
CSVEPLNGGAEAFF
TGCAGCGTTGAACCGTTAAATGGAGGCGCTGAAGCTTTCTTT
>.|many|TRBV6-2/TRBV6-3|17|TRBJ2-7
CASSYSKGRRIAYEQYF
TGTGCCAGCAGTTACTCTAAGGGACGGAGAATTGCCTACGAGCAGTACTTC
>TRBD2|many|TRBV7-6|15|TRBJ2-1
CASSLVLAGGWEQFF
TGTGCCAGCAGCTTAGTTCTAGCGGGAGGTTGGGAGCAGTTCTTC
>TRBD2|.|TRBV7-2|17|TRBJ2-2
CASSPGRAGSNTGELFF
TGTGCCAGCAGCCCGGGGCGAGCGGGATCGAACACCGGGGAGCTGTTTTTT
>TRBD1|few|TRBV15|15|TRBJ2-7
CATSRDRGSTYEQYF
TGTGCCACCAGCAGAGACAGGGGGTCGACCTACGAGCAGTACTTC
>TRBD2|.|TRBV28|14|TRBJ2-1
CASSLGGSYNEQFF
TGTGCCAGCAGTTTAGGCGGGAGTTACAATGAGCAGTTCTTC
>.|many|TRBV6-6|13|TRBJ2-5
CASSYGSLETQYF
TGTGCCAGCAGTTATGGGAGCCTGGAGACCCAGTACTTC
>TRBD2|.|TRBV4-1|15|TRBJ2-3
CASSQQLAATDTQYF
TGCGCCAGCAGCCAGCAACTAGCGGCCACAGATACGCAGTATTTT
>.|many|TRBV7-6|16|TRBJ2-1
CASSPLRGRSYNEQFF
TGTGCCAGCAGCCCCCTTAGGGGCCGCTCCTACAATGAGCAGTTCTTC
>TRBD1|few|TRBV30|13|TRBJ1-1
CAWSFGTGTEAFF
TGTGCCTGGAGCTTCGGGACAGGCACTGAAGCTTTCTTT
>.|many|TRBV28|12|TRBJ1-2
CASSFGDRCYTF
TGTGCCAGCAGTTTCGGGGACCGATGCTACACCTTC
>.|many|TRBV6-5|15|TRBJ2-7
CASSYSTYGLYEQYF
TGTGCCAGCAGTTACTCGACTTATGGACTCTACGAGCAGTACTTC
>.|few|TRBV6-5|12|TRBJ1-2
CASRQGLGGYTF
TGTGCCAGCAGGCAAGGTCTGGGTGGCTACACCTTC
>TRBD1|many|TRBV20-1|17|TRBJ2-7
CSARDGDRPRNSYEQYF
TGCAGTGCTAGAGATGGGGACAGGCCCCGGAATTCCTACGAGCAGTACTTC
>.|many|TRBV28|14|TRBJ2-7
CASSASGHASEQYF
TGTGCCAGCAGTGCGTCGGGACACGCCAGCGAGCAGTACTTC
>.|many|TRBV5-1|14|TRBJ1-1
CASRTEPSSTEAFF
TGCGCCAGCAGGACAGAACCATCGAGCACTGAAGCTTTCTTT
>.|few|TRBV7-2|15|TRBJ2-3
CASSPWGQGTDTQYF
TGTGCCAGCAGCCCGTGGGGCCAGGGGACAGATACGCAGTATTTT
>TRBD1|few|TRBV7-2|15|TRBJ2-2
CASSQRGQGTGELFF
TGTGCCAGCAGCCAGCGGGGACAGGGCACCGGGGAGCTGTTTTTT
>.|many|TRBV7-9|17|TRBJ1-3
CASSFSHRALSGNTIYF
TGTGCCAGCAGCTTTAGTCACAGGGCCCTCTCTGGAAACACCATATATTTT
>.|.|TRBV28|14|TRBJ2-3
CASSSPGGTDTQYF
TGTGCCAGCAGTTCACCAGGGGGGACAGATACGCAGTATTTT
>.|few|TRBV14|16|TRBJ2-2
CASSRSGTPNTGELFF
TGTGCCAGCAGTCGTAGCGGAACCCCGAACACCGGGGAGCTGTTTTTT
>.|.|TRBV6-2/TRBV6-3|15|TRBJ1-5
CASSSDPGSPQPQHF
TGTGCCAGCAGCTCAGATCCGGGTTCCCCTCAGCCCCAGCATTTT
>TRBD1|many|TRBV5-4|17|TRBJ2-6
CASSLGTGGSGANVLTF
TGTGCCAGCAGCTTGGGGACAGGGGGGTCTGGGGCCAACGTCCTGACTTTC
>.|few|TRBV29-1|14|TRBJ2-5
CSVDAGTGEETQYF
TGCAGCGTTGACGCCGGGACGGGAGAAGAGACCCAGTACTTC
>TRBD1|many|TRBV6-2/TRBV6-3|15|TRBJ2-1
CASSPTGNPYNEQFF
TGTGCCAGCAGTCCGACAGGGAATCCCTACAATGAGCAGTTCTTC
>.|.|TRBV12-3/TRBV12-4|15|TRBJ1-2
CASSATGSANYGYTF
TGTGCCAGCAGTGCGACAGGCAGTGCTAACTATGGCTACACCTTC
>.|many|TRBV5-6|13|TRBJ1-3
CASRTYSGNTIYF
TGTGCCAGCCGGACATACTCTGGAAACACCATATATTTT
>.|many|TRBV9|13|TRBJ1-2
CASSAARGGGYTF
TGTGCCAGCAGCGCCGCGCGCGGAGGTGGCTACACCTTC
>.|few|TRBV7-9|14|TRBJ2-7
CASSLGASAPEQYF
TGTGCCAGCAGCTTAGGAGCCTCGGCTCCCGAGCAGTACTTC
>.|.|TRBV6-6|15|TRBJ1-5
CASTKGQRDNQPQHF
TGTGCCAGCACCAAAGGACAGCGGGACAATCAGCCCCAGCATTTT
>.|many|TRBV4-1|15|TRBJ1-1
CASSQGQGGRTEAFF
TGCGCCAGCAGCCAAGGGCAGGGAGGAAGGACTGAAGCTTTCTTT
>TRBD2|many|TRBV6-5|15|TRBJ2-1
CASSSLAGGYNEQFF
TGTGCCAGCAGTTCCCTAGCGGGAGGTTACAATGAGCAGTTCTTC